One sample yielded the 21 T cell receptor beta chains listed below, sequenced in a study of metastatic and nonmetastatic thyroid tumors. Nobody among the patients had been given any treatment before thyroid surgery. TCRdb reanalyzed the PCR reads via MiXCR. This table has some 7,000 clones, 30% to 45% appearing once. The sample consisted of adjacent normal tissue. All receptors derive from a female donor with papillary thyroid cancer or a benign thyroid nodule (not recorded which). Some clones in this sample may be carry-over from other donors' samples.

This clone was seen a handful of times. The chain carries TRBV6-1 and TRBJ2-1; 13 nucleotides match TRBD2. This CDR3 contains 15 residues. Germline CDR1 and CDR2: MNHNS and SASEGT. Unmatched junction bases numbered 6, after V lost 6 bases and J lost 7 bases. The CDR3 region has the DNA TGTGCCAGCAGCACACTAGCGGGAGGGCCAAATGAGCAGTTCTTC. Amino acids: CASSTLAGGPNEQFF.

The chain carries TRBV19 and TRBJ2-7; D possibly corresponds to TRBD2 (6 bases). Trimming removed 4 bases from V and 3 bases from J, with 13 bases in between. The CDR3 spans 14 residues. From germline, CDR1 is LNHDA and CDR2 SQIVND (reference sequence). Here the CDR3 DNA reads TGTGCCAGTAGTACTAGCGTTTCCTTCTACGAGCAGTACTTC. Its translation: CASSTSVSFYEQYF.

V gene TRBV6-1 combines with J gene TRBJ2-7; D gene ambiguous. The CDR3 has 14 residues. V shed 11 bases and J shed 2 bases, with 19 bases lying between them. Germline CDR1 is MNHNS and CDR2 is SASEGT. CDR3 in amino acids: CAATAPWRTYEQYF. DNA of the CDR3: TGTGCCGCAACCGCTCCATGGCGTACCTACGAGCAGTACTTC.

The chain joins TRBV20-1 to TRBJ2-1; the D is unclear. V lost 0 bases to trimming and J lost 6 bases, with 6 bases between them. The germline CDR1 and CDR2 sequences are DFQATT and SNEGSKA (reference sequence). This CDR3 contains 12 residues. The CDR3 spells CSARDWSNEQFF. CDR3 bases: TGCAGTGCTAGAGATTGGAGCAATGAGCAGTTCTTC.

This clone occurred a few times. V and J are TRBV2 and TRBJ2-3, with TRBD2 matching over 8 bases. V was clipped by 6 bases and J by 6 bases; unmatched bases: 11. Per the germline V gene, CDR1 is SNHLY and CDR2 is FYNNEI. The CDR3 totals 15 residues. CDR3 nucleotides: TGTGCCAGCAGGAGGGGAGCGGGAGTGCTTGATACGCAGTATTTT. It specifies CASRRGAGVLDTQYF.

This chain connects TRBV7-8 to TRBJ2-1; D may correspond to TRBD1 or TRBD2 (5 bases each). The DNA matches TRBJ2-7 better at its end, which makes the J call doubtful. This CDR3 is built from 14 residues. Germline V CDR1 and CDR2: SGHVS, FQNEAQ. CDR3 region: CASSDRDATYEQYF. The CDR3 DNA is TGTGCCAGCAGCGACCGGGACGCTACCTACGAGCAGTACTTC.

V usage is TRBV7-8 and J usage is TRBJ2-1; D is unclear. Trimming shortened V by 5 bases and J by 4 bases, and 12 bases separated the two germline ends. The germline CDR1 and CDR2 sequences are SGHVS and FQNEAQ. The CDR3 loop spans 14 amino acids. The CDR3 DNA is TGTGCCAGCAGCCCCGGTGCTGCTTACAATGAGCAGTTCTTC. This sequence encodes CASSPGAAYNEQFF.

The CDR3 nucleotides are TGCAGCGTTTGGACGGACTCTGGAAACACCATATATTTT. Translation: CSVWTDSGNTIYF. The chain has TRBV29-1 and TRBJ1-3; no clear D. This CDR3 has 13 amino acids. CDR1 and CDR2 from the germline V gene are SQVTM and ANQGSEA. Trimming pared 5 bases from V and 0 bases from J, leaving 8 bases between.

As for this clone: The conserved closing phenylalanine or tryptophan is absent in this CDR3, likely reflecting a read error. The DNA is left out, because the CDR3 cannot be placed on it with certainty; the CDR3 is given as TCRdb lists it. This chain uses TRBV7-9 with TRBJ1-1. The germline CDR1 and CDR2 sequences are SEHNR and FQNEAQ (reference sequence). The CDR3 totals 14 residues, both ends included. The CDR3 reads CASSLGGENTEAVL.

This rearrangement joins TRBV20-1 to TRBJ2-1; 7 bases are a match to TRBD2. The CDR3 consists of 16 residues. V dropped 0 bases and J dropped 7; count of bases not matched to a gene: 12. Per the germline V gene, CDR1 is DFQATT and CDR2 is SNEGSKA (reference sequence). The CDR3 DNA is TGCAGTGCTAGAGATGAGGGCGGGAGAAATGGGAATGAGCAGTTCTTC. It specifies CSARDEGGRNGNEQFF.

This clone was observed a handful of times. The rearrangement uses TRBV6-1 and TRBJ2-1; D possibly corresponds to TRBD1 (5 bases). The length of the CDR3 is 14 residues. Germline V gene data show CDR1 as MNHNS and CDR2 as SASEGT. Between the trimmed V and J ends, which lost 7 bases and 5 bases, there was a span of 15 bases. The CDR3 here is CASTKTDLNNEQFF. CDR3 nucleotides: TGTGCCAGCACCAAGACAGACCTAAACAATGAGCAGTTCTTC.

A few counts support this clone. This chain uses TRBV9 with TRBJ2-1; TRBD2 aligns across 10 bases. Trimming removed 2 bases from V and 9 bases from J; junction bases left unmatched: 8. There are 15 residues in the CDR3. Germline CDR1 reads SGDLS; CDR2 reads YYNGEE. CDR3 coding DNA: TGTGCCAGCAGCGTCTCCTTAGCGGGGGGAACTGAGCAGTTCTTC. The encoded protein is CASSVSLAGGTEQFF.

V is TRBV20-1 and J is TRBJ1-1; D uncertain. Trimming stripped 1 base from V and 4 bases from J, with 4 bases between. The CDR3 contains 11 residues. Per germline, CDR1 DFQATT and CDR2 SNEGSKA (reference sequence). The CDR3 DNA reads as TGCAGTGCTAGAGGGAGCACTGAAGCTTTCTTT. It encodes CSARGSTEAFF.

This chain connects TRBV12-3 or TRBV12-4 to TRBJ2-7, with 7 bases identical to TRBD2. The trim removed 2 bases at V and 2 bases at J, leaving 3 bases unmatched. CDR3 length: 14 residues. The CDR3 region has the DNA TGTGCCAGCAGTTTACAGCGGGGCCCCTACGAGCAGTACTTC. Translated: CASSLQRGPYEQYF.

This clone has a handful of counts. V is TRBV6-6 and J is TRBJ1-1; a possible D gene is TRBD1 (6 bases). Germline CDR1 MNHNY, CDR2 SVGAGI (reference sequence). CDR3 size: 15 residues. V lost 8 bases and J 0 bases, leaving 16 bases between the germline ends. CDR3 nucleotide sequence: TGTGCCAGCTGGCCACAGGGAGACATGAACACTGAAGCTTTCTTT. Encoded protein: CASWPQGDMNTEAFF.

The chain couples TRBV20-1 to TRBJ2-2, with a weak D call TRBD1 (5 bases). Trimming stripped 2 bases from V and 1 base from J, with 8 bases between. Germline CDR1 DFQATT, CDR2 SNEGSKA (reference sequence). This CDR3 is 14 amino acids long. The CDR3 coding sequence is TGCAGTGCTAGACGGCAGGGGAACACCGGGGAGCTGTTTTTT. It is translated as CSARRQGNTGELFF.

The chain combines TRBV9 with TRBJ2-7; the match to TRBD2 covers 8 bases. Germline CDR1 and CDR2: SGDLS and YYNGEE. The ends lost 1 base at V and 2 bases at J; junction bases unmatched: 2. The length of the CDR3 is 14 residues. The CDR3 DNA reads TGTGCCAGCAGCGTAACTAGCGGAACCTACGAGCAGTACTTC. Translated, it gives CASSVTSGTYEQYF. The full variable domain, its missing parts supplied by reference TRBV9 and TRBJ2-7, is DSGVTQTPKHLITATGQRVTLRCSPRSGDLSVYWYQQSLDQGLQFLIQYYNGEERAKGNILERFSAQQFPDLHSELNLSSLELGDSALYFCASSVTSGTYEQYFGPGTRLTVT.

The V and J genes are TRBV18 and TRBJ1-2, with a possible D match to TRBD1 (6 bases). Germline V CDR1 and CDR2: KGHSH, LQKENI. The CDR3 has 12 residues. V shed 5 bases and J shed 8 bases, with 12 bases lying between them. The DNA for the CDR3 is TGTGCCAGCTCAGGGGGGGCGCTGGGCTACACCTTC. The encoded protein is CASSGGALGYTF.

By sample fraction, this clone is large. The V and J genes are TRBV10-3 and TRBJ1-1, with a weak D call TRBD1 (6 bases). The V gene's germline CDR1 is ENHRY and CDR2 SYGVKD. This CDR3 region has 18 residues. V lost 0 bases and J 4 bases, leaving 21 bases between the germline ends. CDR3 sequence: CAISESLDRRPSGTEAFF. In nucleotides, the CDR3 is TGTGCCATCAGTGAGTCTCTGGACAGACGCCCGTCCGGCACTGAAGCTTTCTTT.

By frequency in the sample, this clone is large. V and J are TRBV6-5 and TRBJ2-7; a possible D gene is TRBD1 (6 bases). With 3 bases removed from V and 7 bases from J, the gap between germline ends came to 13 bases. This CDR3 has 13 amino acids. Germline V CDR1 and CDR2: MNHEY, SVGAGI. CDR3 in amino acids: CASSYEQGTEQYF. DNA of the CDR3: TGTGCCAGCAGTTATGAACAGGGTACTGAGCAGTACTTC.

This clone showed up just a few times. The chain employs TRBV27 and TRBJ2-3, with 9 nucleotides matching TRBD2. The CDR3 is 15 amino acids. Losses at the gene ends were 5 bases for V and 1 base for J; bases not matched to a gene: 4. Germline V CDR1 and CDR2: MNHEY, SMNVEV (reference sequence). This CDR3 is CASSDRTSGTDTQYF. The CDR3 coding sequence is TGTGCCAGCAGTGACCGGACTAGCGGCACAGATACGCAGTATTTT.